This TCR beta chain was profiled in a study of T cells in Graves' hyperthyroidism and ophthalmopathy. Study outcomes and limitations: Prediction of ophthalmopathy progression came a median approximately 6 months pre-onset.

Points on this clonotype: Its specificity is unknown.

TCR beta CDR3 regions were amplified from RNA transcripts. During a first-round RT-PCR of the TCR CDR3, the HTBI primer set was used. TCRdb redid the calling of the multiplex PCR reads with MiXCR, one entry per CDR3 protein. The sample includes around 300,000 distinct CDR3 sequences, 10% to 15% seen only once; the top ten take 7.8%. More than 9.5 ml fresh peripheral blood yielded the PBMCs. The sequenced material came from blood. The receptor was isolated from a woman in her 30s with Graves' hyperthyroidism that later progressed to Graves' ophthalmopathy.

In DNA, the CDR3 is TGTGCCAGCAGCCTTTGGGGGAGCAATCAGCCCCAGCATTTT. Its protein is CASSLWGSNQPQHF. This chain uses TRBV27 with TRBJ1-5, with a possible D match to TRBD1 (5 bases). The length of the CDR3 is 14 residues. CDR1 MNHEY and CDR2 SMNVEV come from the germline V gene (reference sequence). Trimming removed 6 bases at V and 1 base at J, with 10 bases between.